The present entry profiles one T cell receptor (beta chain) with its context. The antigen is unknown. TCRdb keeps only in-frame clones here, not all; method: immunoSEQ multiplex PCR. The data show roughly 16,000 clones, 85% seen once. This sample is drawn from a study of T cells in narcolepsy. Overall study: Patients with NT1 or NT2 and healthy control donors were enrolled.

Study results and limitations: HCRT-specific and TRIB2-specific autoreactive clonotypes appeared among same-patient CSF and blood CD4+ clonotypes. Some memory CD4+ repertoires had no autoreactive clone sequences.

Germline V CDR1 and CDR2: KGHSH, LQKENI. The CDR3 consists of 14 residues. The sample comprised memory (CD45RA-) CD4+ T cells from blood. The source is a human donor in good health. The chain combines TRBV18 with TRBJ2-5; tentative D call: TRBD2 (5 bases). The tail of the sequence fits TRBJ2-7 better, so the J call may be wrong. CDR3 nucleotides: TGTGCCAGCTCAAGACCGGGATCAGCCTACGAGCAGTACTTC. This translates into CASSRPGSAYEQYF.